What follows describes a single T cell receptor (beta chain). No antigen is known for it. Clones were read by immunoSEQ multiplex PCR, and TCRdb kept only the in-frame ones, dropping some. The table has tens of thousands of clones, around 75% seen once. The entry originates in a study of T cell clones after liver transplantation. Study-level background: TCRbeta sequencing after a pre-transplant mixed lymphocyte reaction identified graft-donor-reactive clones, later tracked in post-transplant blood. Without induction therapy, subjects received standard immunosuppression until 12-24 months post-transplant.

General study points: Circulating graft-donor-reactive CD4 TCRbeta sequences fell significantly post-transplant in 5 of 8 subjects. In a couple of subjects, few donor cells limited the measurable donor-reactive repertoire.

CDR3 length: 13 residues. V shed 6 bases and J 5 bases; nucleotides not matched to a gene: 7. Germline loops: CDR1 SQVTM, CDR2 ANQGSEA. The sequence was obtained from a human donor who received a liver transplant. The sequencing used CD4+ T cells from blood, collected before liver transplant. The V call is TRBV29-1, the J call TRBJ2-1, with 7 bases that match TRBD1. Here the CDR3 reads CSVGQIINNEQFF. The CDR3 nucleotides are TGCAGCGTGGGACAGATCATTAACAATGAGCAGTTCTTC.